What follows are 12 T cell receptor beta chains derived from one specimen sequenced in a study of memory CD4+ T cells and cytomegalovirus serostatus. Method: immunoSEQ multiplex PCR; TCRdb's copy keeps in-frame clones and lacks some. The repertoire has approximately 92,000 clones, about 80% of them found once; the top ten carry around 3.6%. The sort gate was single viable CD3+CD4+CD8-CD45RO+ cells for memory CD4+ T cells. Sequenced material: memory CD4+ T cells from blood. These receptors all come from an adult in good health and CMV-seropositive.

The sample holds a few counts of this clone. The chain joins TRBV15 to TRBJ1-5; tentatively, D is TRBD1 (5 bases). CDR3 length: 15 residues. From germline, CDR1 is LNHNV and CDR2 YYDKDF (reference sequence). Trimming left V 1 base short and J 5 bases short, with 12 bases between. CDR3 sequence (DNA): TGTGCCACCAGCAGAGGGGGGAGGACGGATCAGCCCCAGCATTTT. Translating gives CATSRGGRTDQPQHF.

The chain couples TRBV2 to TRBJ2-7, with D unresolved. Germline CDR1 SNHLY, CDR2 FYNNEI. This CDR3 is 12 amino acids long. V was trimmed by 6 bases and J by 4 bases, leaving 10 bases between them. CDR3 loop: CASSPLGYEQYF. The CDR3 DNA follows: TGTGCCAGCAGCCCCCTAGGATACGAGCAGTACTTC.

In its sample, this clone was seen once. The V and J genes are TRBV7-6 and TRBJ2-1; TRBD2 matches at 10 bases. Germline V gene data show CDR1 as SGHVS and CDR2 as FNYEAQ. This CDR3 has 16 residues. J lost 2 bases, V lost 5 bases, and 6 bases had no gene match. CDR3 sequence (DNA): TGTGCCAGCAGCCACTTAGCGGGAGGCCCCTACAATGAGCAGTTCTTC. It is translated as CASSHLAGGPYNEQFF.

The J gene is TRBJ2-3, the V gene TRBV5-1; D is ambiguous. Germline V gene lookup returns CDR1 SGHRS and CDR2 YFSETQ. V lost 7 bases, J lost 0 bases, and 12 bases lay in between. The CDR3 length is 14 residues. For the CDR3, the DNA is TGCGCCAGCTTCCCCCGGGCGAGCACAGATACGCAGTATTTT. Translated, it gives CASFPRASTDTQYF. The full variable domain, completed using reference TRBV5-1 and TRBJ2-3, is KAGVTQTPRYLIKTRGQQVTLSCSPISGHRSVSWYQQTPGQGLQFLFEYFSETQRNKGNFPGRFSGRQFSNSRSEMNVSTLELGDSALYLCASFPRASTDTQYFGPGTRLTVL.

This rearrangement joins TRBV6-6 to TRBJ2-4; either TRBD1 or TRBD2 may supply D (7 bases each). CDR1 and CDR2 (germline): MNHNY, SVGAGI (reference sequence). CDR3 length equals 16 residues. Trimming stripped 7 bases from V and 3 bases from J, with 19 bases between. This chain's CDR3 is CASTMGQPGGKNIQYF. CDR3 DNA: TGTGCCAGCACTATGGGACAGCCGGGAGGCAAAAACATTCAGTACTTC.

V usage is TRBV2 and J usage is TRBJ2-7; 7 nucleotides match TRBD1. This CDR3 spans 15 amino acids. V lost 6 bases, J lost 0 bases, and 8 bases stayed unmatched. Germline CDR1 and CDR2: SNHLY and FYNNEI. CDR3 coding DNA: TGTGCCAGCAGGCCTGGGACAGCCAGCTCCTACGAGCAGTACTTC. It encodes CASRPGTASSYEQYF. The complete variable domain, with remaining parts taken from reference TRBV2 and TRBJ2-7, reads EPEVTQTPSHQVTQMGQEVILRCVPISNHLYFYWYRQILGQKVEFLVSFYNNEISEKSEIFDDQFSVERPDGSNFTLKIRSTKLEDSAMYFCASRPGTASSYEQYFGPGTRLTVT.

The rearrangement joins TRBV28 to TRBJ2-4; TRBD1 matches 8 bases. The germline V gene encodes CDR1 MDHEN and CDR2 SYDVKM. The J segment lost 7 bases and the V segment lost 3 bases, leaving 2 bases of the junction unmatched. CDR3 size: 13 residues. The CDR3 protein is CASSFQGANIQYF. The CDR3 nucleotides read TGTGCCAGCAGTTTCCAGGGGGCGAACATTCAGTACTTC.

Worth noting for this clone: Other DNA sequences in this specimen translate into the identical CDR3. The V and J genes are TRBV18 and TRBJ2-1; D uncertain. Germline lookup yields CDR1 KGHSH and CDR2 LQKENI. Trimming pared 0 bases from V and 0 bases from J, leaving 3 bases between. The CDR3 runs 14 residues. The CDR3 here is CASSPPSSYNEQFF. The CDR3 nucleotides are TGTGCCAGCTCACCACCTTCCTCCTACAATGAGCAGTTCTTC.

This clone was detected a few times. The chain carries TRBV18 and TRBJ1-1; no reliable D call. The CDR3 runs 14 residues. Trimming removed 2 bases from V and 4 bases from J, with 11 bases in between. Germline-derived CDR1 and CDR2 are KGHSH and LQKENI. CDR3 in DNA: TGTGCCAGCTCACCAGGGCAACCCGGCACTGAAGCTTTCTTT. As protein: CASSPGQPGTEAFF. The entire variable domain, with the rest obtained from reference TRBV18 and TRBJ1-1, is as follows: NAGVMQNPRHLVRRRGQEARLRCSPMKGHSHVYWYRQLPEEGLKFMVYLQKENIIDESGMPKERFSAEFPKEGPSILRIQQVVRGDSAAYFCASSPGQPGTEAFFGQGTRLTVV.

The gene calls are TRBV6-1 and TRBJ2-7; unclear D gene. Germline loops: CDR1 MNHNS, CDR2 SASEGT. The CDR3 covers 12 residues. Trimming took 3 bases from V and 7 from J, leaving 10 bases between them. For the CDR3, the DNA is TGTGCCAGCAGTGAGAGCCTGGTTGAGCAGTACTTC. Translating gives CASSESLVEQYF.

The rearrangement uses TRBV28 and TRBJ1-2, with D tentatively TRBD1 (6 bases). This CDR3 comprises 14 residues. CDR1 is MDHEN and CDR2 is SYDVKM in the germline V gene. With 7 bases removed from V and 5 bases from J, the gap between germline ends came to 17 bases. CDR3 DNA: TGTGCCAGCAACGAAGACAGGACCCCTTATGGCTACACCTTC. Residues: CASNEDRTPYGYTF.

In its sample, this clone was seen a few times. The junction and the germline gene differ at one end; a read error may be behind it. This sequence joins TRBV7-7 and TRBJ2-5; 10 positions agree with TRBD1. CDR1 and CDR2 (germline): SSHAT, FNYEAQ (reference sequence). This CDR3 has 14 residues. CDR3: CASTSGQGRGTQYF. CDR3 in DNA: TGTGCTAGCACCTCGGGACAGGGGAGGGGGACCCAGTACTTC. Together with reference TRBV7-7 and TRBJ2-5, the CDR3 gives the full variable domain: GAGVSQSPRYKVTKRGQDVTLRCDPISSHATLYWYQQALGQGPEFLTYFNYEAQPDKSGLPSDRFSAERPEGSISTLTIQRTEQRDSAMYRCASTSGQGRGTQYFGPGTRLLVL.